The 18 T cell receptor beta chains reported below all come from one sample, sequenced in a study of shared clonotypes between healthy human individuals. Generated by immunoSEQ multiplex PCR, the TCRdb table keeps only in-frame clones and is missing some. This repertoire shows under 2,000,000 clones, roughly 94% found once; its top ten account for approximately 1.2%. CD45RO-negative, CCR7-positively selected cells formed the naive CD8 fraction, excluding terminally differentiated effector memory CD45RA+ cells. The sequenced material came from naive CD8+ T cells sorted from blood. Every receptor here comes from a man between 18 and 35 years old in good health.

The chain combines TRBV7-2 with TRBJ1-1; D gene uncertain. V was shortened by 0 bases and J by 7 bases, with 9 bases between the two germline ends. The V gene's germline CDR1 is SGHTA and CDR2 FQGNSA. CDR3 size: 13 residues. In DNA, the CDR3 is TGTGCCAGCAGCTTAGCCGCAACGGTTGAAGCTTTCTTT. Protein sequence: CASSLAATVEAFF.

V is TRBV29-1 and J is TRBJ1-2; 7 bases are a match to TRBD1. Germline V CDR1 and CDR2: SQVTM, ANQGSEA. J gave up 5 bases and V 0 bases, and 12 bases lay outside the gene matches. CDR3 length: 16 amino acids. The CDR3 here is CSVEDIEARGFYGYTF. In DNA form, the CDR3 reads TGCAGCGTTGAAGATATAGAGGCCAGGGGGTTTTATGGCTACACCTTC.

The chain joins TRBV6-5 to TRBJ2-6; D is ambiguous. Germline-derived CDR1 and CDR2 are MNHEY and SVGAGI. This CDR3 is built from 13 residues. Trimming removed 5 bases at V and 4 bases at J, with 6 bases between. The CDR3 DNA sequence: TGTGCCAGCAGTGCAGCCGGGGCCAACGTCCTGACTTTC. Protein product: CASSAAGANVLTF.

The chain employs TRBV10-2 and TRBJ1-6; D remains ambiguous. The CDR3 covers 14 residues. Germline-derived CDR1 and CDR2 are WSHSY and SAAADI. Trimming took 2 bases from V and 8 from J, leaving 10 bases between them. CDR3 coding DNA: TGCGCCAGCAGTGAGCAAGGGTACCATTCACCCCTCCACTTT. Amino acid sequence: CASSEQGYHSPLHF.

As for this clone: Other DNA sequences of this sample code for an identical CDR3. V and J are TRBV9 and TRBJ2-2; D remains ambiguous. The CDR3 totals 12 residues. The germline CDR1 and CDR2 sequences are SGDLS and YYNGEE. V dropped 0 bases and J dropped 8 bases, with 5 bases sitting between them. The CDR3 DNA follows: TGTGCCAGCAGCGTAGCGACGGGGGAGCTGTTTTTT. Its translation is CASSVATGELFF.

This chain connects TRBV6-6 to TRBJ2-2; D remains ambiguous. The V and J ends lost 4 bases and 6 bases respectively, with 6 bases between them. Germline V gives CDR1 MNHNY, CDR2 SVGAGI (reference sequence). The CDR3 loop spans 12 amino acids. For the CDR3, the DNA is TGTGCCAGCAGTTGGGGTCCCGGGGAGCTGTTTTTT. This gives the protein CASSWGPGELFF.

This chain joins TRBV6-1 and TRBJ2-1; D perhaps matches TRBD1 (6 bases). Trimming stripped 4 bases from V and 3 bases from J, with 16 bases between. The CDR3 length is 16 residues. The germline CDR1 and CDR2 sequences are MNHNS and SASEGT. CDR3 DNA sequence: TGTGCCAGCAGTGGCACAGGGTATATACTCTACAATGAGCAGTTCTTC. Translated, it gives CASSGTGYILYNEQFF.

The gene calls are TRBV5-4 and TRBJ1-4; D gene ambiguous. V dropped 2 bases and J dropped 8 bases, with 7 bases sitting between them. In germline, CDR1 is SGHNT, CDR2 YYREEE (reference sequence). There are 12 residues in the CDR3. CDR3 sequence reads: CASSFLNEKLFF. The CDR3 DNA reads as TGTGCCAGCAGCTTTCTTAACGAAAAACTGTTTTTT.

This sequence joins TRBV19 and TRBJ2-1; D gene unclear. The CDR3 length is 12 residues. Germline CDR1 and CDR2: LNHDA and SQIVND (reference sequence). Trimming removed 2 bases at V and 8 bases at J, with 7 bases between. The CDR3 reads CASSIPPDEQFF. CDR3 nucleotide sequence: TGTGCCAGTAGTATACCCCCGGATGAGCAGTTCTTC.

This rearrangement joins TRBV18 to TRBJ2-7; D perhaps matches TRBD1 (6 bases). V shed 3 bases and J shed 3 bases, with 12 bases lying between them. Germline CDR1 reads KGHSH; CDR2 reads LQKENI. The CDR3 extends over 14 amino acids. CDR3 in amino acids: CASSPQKGDYEQYF. The CDR3 nucleotides are TGTGCCAGCTCACCCCAAAAGGGGGACTACGAGCAGTACTTC.

Remarks on this clone: This CDR3 is also generated by other DNA sequences in the sample. The chain carries TRBV27 and TRBJ2-7; the D gene is possibly TRBD1 (5 bases). This CDR3 comprises 12 residues. V gave up 2 bases and J gave up 6 bases, with 8 bases separating them. CDR1 is MNHEY and CDR2 is SMNVEV in the germline V gene (reference sequence). The CDR3 protein is CASSLQGSEQYF. The CDR3 DNA reads as TGTGCCAGCAGTTTACAGGGCTCCGAGCAGTACTTC.

This clone has more than one count but fewer than ten. The chain recombines TRBV21-1 with TRBJ1-2. TRBV21-1 is annotated as a pseudogene. This CDR3 comprises 14 residues. This CDR3 is CASSRGRDHYGYTF. In DNA, the CDR3 is TGTGCCAGCAGCCGGGGGAGGGACCACTATGGCTACACCTTC.

This chain links TRBV27 with TRBJ2-7; no firm D call. Trimming left V 0 bases short and J 3 bases short, with 9 bases between. Germline-derived CDR1 and CDR2 are MNHEY and SMNVEV (reference sequence). This CDR3 has 14 residues. In nucleotides, the CDR3 is TGTGCCAGCAGTTTATCCCCCAACCGCTACGAGCAGTACTTC. Translation gives CASSLSPNRYEQYF.

The chain joins TRBV7-8 to TRBJ1-5; 9 bases map to TRBD1. Germline V lookup: CDR1 SGHVS, CDR2 FQNEAQ. The CDR3 loop spans 17 amino acids. The V segment lost 0 bases and the J segment 4 bases; nucleotides outside the gene matches: 7. The CDR3, as DNA: TGTGCCAGCAGCTTAGCGTACCGTGGACAGGGGAATCAGCCCCAGCATTTT. Amino acid sequence: CASSLAYRGQGNQPQHF.

The genes are TRBV5-1 and TRBJ2-2; possible D gene TRBD1, 6 bases. Germline assignment: CDR1 SGHRS and CDR2 YFSETQ. V lost 4 bases and J lost 0, with 10 bases in between. CDR3 size: 15 residues. The CDR3 nucleotides read TGCGCCAGCAGCACGGGACATCCGAACACCGGGGAGCTGTTTTTT. Protein: CASSTGHPNTGELFF. Filled out from reference TRBV5-1 and TRBJ2-2, the complete variable domain reads KAGVTQTPRYLIKTRGQQVTLSCSPISGHRSVSWYQQTPGQGLQFLFEYFSETQRNKGNFPGRFSGRQFSNSRSEMNVSTLELGDSALYLCASSTGHPNTGELFFGEGSRLTVL.

The chain joins TRBV2 to TRBJ2-2; 9 bases line up with TRBD1. The germline V gene has CDR1 SNHLY and CDR2 FYNNEI. With 5 bases clipped from V and 7 bases from J, the junction kept 8 bases outside the gene matches. The CDR3 is made up of 15 amino acids. CDR3 in amino acids: CASSSPDRGYGELFF. CDR3 in DNA: TGTGCCAGCAGTTCCCCGGACAGGGGATACGGGGAGCTGTTTTTT.

For this clone: The same CDR3 arises from other DNA sequences in this sample as well. Here the CDR3 reads CASSFGGAYEQYF. CDR3 DNA: TGTGCCAGCAGCTTTGGAGGGGCCTACGAGCAGTACTTC. This rearrangement joins TRBV5-6 to TRBJ2-7; weak D call: TRBD2 (6 bases). Germline V lookup: CDR1 SGHDT, CDR2 YYEEEE. Trimming stripped 2 bases from V and 2 bases from J, with 8 bases between. The CDR3 spans 13 residues.

The chain is built from TRBV10-3 and TRBJ2-2, with 7 bases matching TRBD2. Per the germline V gene, CDR1 is ENHRY and CDR2 is SYGVKD. The CDR3 is 13 residues long. V lost 11 bases and J lost 4; bases outside the gene matches: 7. The CDR3 DNA is TGTGCCGGCTCGACTAGCCTCACCGGGGAGCTGTTTTTT. Its protein is CAGSTSLTGELFF.